The 2 T cell receptor beta chains in this list originate from one sample, sequenced in a study of beta chain features in type 1 diabetes. Every isolated RNA sample was fully reverse transcribed, so sequencing captured expressed TCRB transcripts. Measured with immunoSEQ multiplex PCR; TCRdb has only the in-frame clones, and not every one. The repertoire holds roughly 300,000 clones, 12% to 15% seen once, with over 5.5% in the top ten. Sequenced sample: central memory CD4+ T cells from blood. These receptors came from a man aged 25-45 years in good health.

This clone was recorded a few times. Here the CDR3 reads CASSSGTPNTEAFF. The CDR3 region has the DNA TGTGCCAGCAGCTCAGGGACACCGAACACTGAAGCTTTCTTT. The chain links TRBV7-3 to TRBJ1-1; D possibly corresponds to TRBD1 (6 bases). Trimming took 4 bases from V and 1 from J, leaving 10 bases between them. The CDR3 totals 14 residues. Per germline, CDR1 SGHTA and CDR2 FQGTGA.

The chain employs TRBV6-1 and TRBJ2-3; the match to TRBD2 covers 10 bases. Unmatched junction bases numbered 9, after V lost 4 bases and J lost 5 bases. Germline loops: CDR1 MNHNS, CDR2 SASEGT. This CDR3 is 16 amino acids long. CDR3 coding DNA: TGTGCCAGCAGTGTGGGTAGCGGGAGGACCCGAGATACGCAGTATTTT. Translation: CASSVGSGRTRDTQYF.